Listed below are T cell receptor beta chains from one sample, sequenced in a study of post-analysis software for immune sequencing data. TCRdb itself ran the PCR reads through MiXCR, one entry per CDR3 protein. Here the sample spans 350,000 to 450,000 distinct CDR3 sequences, less than 40% being singletons. Input material: blood. The receptors derive from a girl aged 10-17 years with multiple sclerosis. Each CDR3 is given with its conserved first and last residue. A D gene is named only where the DNA matches it firmly. Clone sizes are given selectively: once, few, many, or a class where the clone is expanded.

D gene: NA
J gene: TRBJ1-2
clone size: NA
V gene: TRBV9
CDR3 DNA: TGTGCCAGCAGCGCCCCCCCAGGGATGCGAGGCTACACCTTC
CDR3 protein: CASSAPPGMRGYTF

D gene: NA
J gene: TRBJ2-1
clone size: few
V gene: TRBV3-1
CDR3 DNA: TGTGCCAGCAGCCCCCTGACAGGTTACAATGAGCAGTTCTTC
CDR3 protein: CASSPLTGYNEQFF

D gene: TRBD1
J gene: TRBJ1-2
clone size: once
V gene: TRBV5-1
CDR3 DNA: TGCGCCAGCAGCTTGGAAGGGGGATCCGGGACAGGGCCCTATGGCTACACCTTC
CDR3 protein: CASSLEGGSGTGPYGYTF

D gene: NA
J gene: TRBJ1-2
clone size: NA
V gene: TRBV4-1
CDR3 DNA: TGCGCCAGCAGCCAAGATCGGGTTGCTGGCTACACCTTC
CDR3 protein: CASSQDRVAGYTF

D gene: NA
J gene: TRBJ1-1
clone size: once
V gene: TRBV5-1
CDR3 DNA: TGCGCCAGCAGCTTTGGGTCCCCTTCGACCGGGACACCGAACACTGAAGCTTTCTTT
CDR3 protein: CASSFGSPSTGTPNTEAFF

D gene: NA
J gene: TRBJ2-7
clone size: NA
V gene: TRBV18
CDR3 DNA: TGTGCCAGCTCACCACCGAACCCGGCAGGGGACTACGAGCAGTACTTC
CDR3 protein: CASSPPNPAGDYEQYF

D gene: NA
J gene: TRBJ2-5
clone size: medium-sized
V gene: TRBV7-3
CDR3 DNA: TGTGCCAGCAGCTTAAGTGGCGGGTACCAAGAGACCCAGTACTTC
CDR3 protein: CASSLSGGYQETQYF

D gene: TRBD1
J gene: TRBJ1-2
clone size: few
V gene: TRBV4-2
CDR3 DNA: TGTGCCAGCAGCCAGGCGACAGGGGGCCAAAGTGGCTACACCTTC
CDR3 protein: CASSQATGGQSGYTF

D gene: NA
J gene: TRBJ1-2
clone size: NA
V gene: TRBV4-2
CDR3 DNA: TGTGCCAGCAGCCCCCGGGCCTCTTCCTATGGCTACACCTTC
CDR3 protein: CASSPRASSYGYTF

D gene: NA
J gene: TRBJ2-1
clone size: few
V gene: TRBV12-5
CDR3 DNA: TGTGCTAGTGGTTTCTCTGGGGGATCAAAGAGGAATGAGCAGTTCTTC
CDR3 protein: CASGFSGGSKRNEQFF

D gene: TRBD1
J gene: TRBJ1-1
clone size: once
V gene: TRBV6-6
CDR3 DNA: TGTGCCAGCAGTACCAGGGGACAGGGGGCAGAAGCTTTCTTT
CDR3 protein: CASSTRGQGAEAFF

D gene: TRBD1
J gene: TRBJ1-6
clone size: few
V gene: TRBV7-9
CDR3 DNA: TGTGCCAGCCGACAGGGCGGTTTTGTACCCCTCCACTTT
CDR3 protein: CASRQGGFVPLHF

D gene: TRBD1
J gene: TRBJ2-7
clone size: NA
V gene: TRBV20-1
CDR3 DNA: TGCAGTGCTCCCTCCGGGACAGGGTCTTACGAGCAGTACTTC
CDR3 protein: CSAPSGTGSYEQYF

D gene: TRBD2
J gene: TRBJ2-3
clone size: NA
V gene: TRBV12-3/TRBV12-4
CDR3 DNA: TGTGCCAGCAGTCTGTATCGCGGGGGGCTGAGCACAGATATGCAGTATTTT
CDR3 protein: CASSLYRGGLSTDMQYF

D gene: TRBD2
J gene: TRBJ2-7
clone size: NA
V gene: TRBV6-5
CDR3 DNA: TGTGCCAGCAGACTCGGGGCTAGCGGGGGCTCCTACGAGCAGTACTTC
CDR3 protein: CASRLGASGGSYEQYF

D gene: NA
J gene: TRBJ2-5
clone size: NA
V gene: TRBV7-2
CDR3 DNA: TGTGCCAGCAGCTTAGCCATATTTGAGACCCAGTACTTC
CDR3 protein: CASSLAIFETQYF

D gene: NA
J gene: TRBJ2-1
clone size: NA
V gene: TRBV7-3
CDR3 DNA: TGTGCCAGCAGCTTAATGCGGGACAATGAGCAGTTCTTC
CDR3 protein: CASSLMRDNEQFF

D gene: TRBD1
J gene: TRBJ2-7
clone size: medium-sized
V gene: TRBV7-8
CDR3 DNA: TGTGCCAGCAGCGCGAGACAGGGAGTGGGCGAGCAGTACTTC
CDR3 protein: CASSARQGVGEQYF

D gene: TRBD1
J gene: TRBJ2-1
clone size: few
V gene: TRBV4-1
CDR3 DNA: TGCGCCAGCAGCCAAAAACAGGGGGCCTACAATGAGCAGTTCTTC
CDR3 protein: CASSQKQGAYNEQFF

D gene: NA
J gene: TRBJ2-5
clone size: few
V gene: TRBV7-9
CDR3 DNA: TGTGCCAGCAGCTTATATCTGGGGAGGGAGACCCAGTACTTC
CDR3 protein: CASSLYLGRETQYF

D gene: NA
J gene: TRBJ1-5
clone size: few
V gene: TRBV9
CDR3 DNA: TGTGCCAGCAGCGACGAAAGGTATTCGGGGCCCCAGCATTTT
CDR3 protein: CASSDERYSGPQHF

D gene: NA
J gene: TRBJ1-5
clone size: NA
V gene: TRBV10-3
CDR3 DNA: TGTGCCGTCCTAACCCTGACAGATCGGTACAATCAGCCCCAGCATTTT
CDR3 protein: CAVLTLTDRYNQPQHF

D gene: TRBD2
J gene: TRBJ2-4
clone size: few
V gene: TRBV29-1
CDR3 DNA: TGCAGCGTTGGGCGGGGGGTGGACAAAAACATTCAGTACTTC
CDR3 protein: CSVGRGVDKNIQYF

D gene: NA
J gene: TRBJ2-7
clone size: NA
V gene: TRBV7-9
CDR3 DNA: TGTGCCAGCAGGGACGGATCCTACGAGCAGTACTTC
CDR3 protein: CASRDGSYEQYF